The 19 T cell receptor beta chains listed next were all sequenced from one sample in a study of cytomegalovirus exposure and HLA in healthy donors. The study ran its PCR with 60 Vbeta and 13 Jbeta primers. The data were produced by immunoSEQ multiplex PCR, yet TCRdb's version contains in-frame clones alone and is incomplete. The data show about 170,000 clones, with 81% seen just once and roughly 4.4% held by the top ten. Sequenced sample: PBMCs. These receptor sequences come from a woman under 30 in good health and CMV-seropositive.

This chain links TRBV27 with TRBJ2-4, with a tentative D call TRBD2 (7 bases). The CDR3 totals 21 residues. The ends were cut back, 4 bases at V and 0 bases at J, with 28 bases in the middle. Germline V lookup: CDR1 MNHEY, CDR2 SMNVEV (reference sequence). The CDR3 spells CASSSVGPGVVGGLAKNIQYF. The CDR3 DNA reads as TGTGCCAGCAGTTCCGTCGGGCCAGGGGTTGTGGGGGGGTTAGCCAAAAACATTCAGTACTTC.

This sequence joins TRBV28 and TRBJ1-1; D is unresolved. V lost 6 bases and J 1 base, leaving 9 bases between the germline ends. The CDR3 runs 13 residues. CDR1 is MDHEN, CDR2 SYDVKM, per germline. The CDR3 protein is CASSPRGNTEAFF. CDR3 nucleotides: TGTGCCAGCAGCCCGCGGGGGAACACTGAAGCTTTCTTT.

The chain carries TRBV7-2 and TRBJ1-6; no definite D call. The CDR3 spans 15 residues. The V end was cut by 1 base, the J end by 10 bases, with 14 bases between. Germline CDR1 reads SGHTA; CDR2 reads FQGNSA. CDR3 loop: CASSLVRHIESPLHF. CDR3 nucleotide sequence: TGTGCCAGCAGCTTAGTCCGTCACATCGAATCACCCCTCCACTTT.

The chain is built from TRBV6-5 and TRBJ2-1; no reliable D call. CDR3 length equals 14 residues. Trimming took off 0 bases at V and 6 bases at J, with 9 bases between the two ends. Germline lookup yields CDR1 MNHEY and CDR2 SVGAGI. The CDR3 nucleotides read TGTGCCAGCAGTTACTCGAATCCAGGCAATGAGCAGTTCTTC. Protein sequence: CASSYSNPGNEQFF.

This clone was picked up a small number of times. The V and J genes are TRBV6-5 and TRBJ2-5; TRBD2 agrees at 11 bases. CDR1 is MNHEY and CDR2 is SVGAGI in the germline V gene. V trimming: 8 bases; J trimming: 4 bases; junction bases outside the gene matches: 9. CDR3 length: 15 amino acids. CDR3 sequence reads: CASRALAGGRETQYF. The CDR3 DNA is TGTGCCAGCCGGGCCTTAGCGGGGGGGCGAGAGACCCAGTACTTC.

This clone showed up just once. The V gene is TRBV19, the J gene TRBJ1-1; 7 bases map to TRBD1. The CDR3 contains 16 residues. Germline V gene lookup returns CDR1 LNHDA and CDR2 SQIVND (reference sequence). V dropped 3 bases and J dropped 6; count of bases not matched to a gene: 13. CDR3 region: CASSISIWGQPSEAFF. The CDR3 DNA is TGTGCCAGTAGTATCTCGATATGGGGACAGCCTTCTGAAGCTTTCTTT. The complete variable domain, with remaining parts taken from reference TRBV19 and TRBJ1-1, reads DGGITQSPKYLFRKEGQNVTLSCEQNLNHDAMYWYRQDPGQGLRLIYYSQIVNDFQKGDIAEGYSVSREKKESFPLTVTSAQKNPTAFYLCASSISIWGQPSEAFFGQGTRLTVV.

The chain employs TRBV6-1 and TRBJ1-5; 8 nucleotides agree with TRBD1. After removal of 4 bases from V and 5 bases from J, the junction contained 10 bases not matched to a gene. Germline V gives CDR1 MNHNS, CDR2 SASEGT. CDR3 length equals 16 residues. As DNA, the CDR3 is TGTGCCAGCAGTGGCCGGACAGGGTTGTCCGATCAGCCCCAGCATTTT. Protein product: CASSGRTGLSDQPQHF.

This chain links TRBV7-2 with TRBJ2-3; 11 positions agree with TRBD2. Trimming removed 2 bases from V and 11 bases from J; junction bases left unmatched: 12. CDR3 size: 16 residues. Per the germline V gene, CDR1 is SGHTA and CDR2 is FQGNSA. DNA of the CDR3: TGTGCCAGCAGCTTATCTAGCGGGGGGCCGGGATGGGGGCAGTATTTT. This sequence encodes CASSLSSGGPGWGQYF.

This chain joins TRBV5-6 and TRBJ2-1, with D unclear. This CDR3 is built from 12 residues. In germline, CDR1 is SGHDT, CDR2 YYEEEE. V lost 6 bases and J 0 bases, leaving 4 bases between the germline ends. The CDR3 coding sequence is TGTGCCAGCACCCGCTCCTACAATGAGCAGTTCTTC. Translation: CASTRSYNEQFF. Full variable domain (remainder filled in from reference TRBV5-6 and TRBJ2-1): DAGVTQSPTHLIKTRGQQVTLRCSPKSGHDTVSWYQQALGQGPQFIFQYYEEEERQRGNFPDRFSGHQFPNYSSELNVNALLLGDSALYLCASTRSYNEQFFGPGTRLTVL.

This rearrangement joins TRBV25-1 to TRBJ2-7; D possibly corresponds to TRBD1 (7 bases). Germline V CDR1 and CDR2: MGHDK, SYGVNS. There are 14 residues in the CDR3. Deletions cut 6 bases from V and 2 bases from J, with 14 bases between. The CDR3 loop is CASRAGTEPYEQYF. The CDR3 DNA reads as TGTGCCAGCAGGGCGGGGACAGAACCCTACGAGCAGTACTTC.

The chain has TRBV5-1 and TRBJ2-7; TRBD1 matches at 12 bases. The CDR3 covers 16 residues. Unmatched junction bases numbered 9, after V lost 1 base and J lost 7 bases. In germline, CDR1 is SGHRS, CDR2 YFSETQ. The CDR3 DNA reads TGCGCCAGCAGCTTGACGGGGACAGGGGGCGCGGGGGAGCAGTACTTC. This sequence encodes CASSLTGTGGAGEQYF.

This clone was observed a handful of times. The V call is TRBV6-1, the J call TRBJ1-6, with D possibly being TRBD1 (5 bases). The CDR3 has 16 amino acids. CDR1 is MNHNS, CDR2 SASEGT, per germline. Trimming removed 4 bases from V and 7 bases from J, with 17 bases in between. CDR3 sequence reads: CASSALYSRGNSPLHF. The CDR3 nucleotides are TGTGCCAGCAGTGCATTATATTCGCGGGGCAATTCACCCCTCCACTTT.

CDR3 amino acids: CASSHGEGSGNTIYF. The CDR3 nucleotides are TGTGCCAGCAGCCACGGGGAGGGGTCTGGAAACACCATATATTTT. The V gene is TRBV6-6, the J gene TRBJ1-3, with D perhaps matching TRBD1 (5 bases). Deletions cut 6 bases from V and 1 base from J, with 13 bases between. The CDR3 covers 15 residues. Germline-derived CDR1 and CDR2 are MNHNY and SVGAGI (reference sequence).

J is TRBJ1-2 and V is TRBV11-2, with D possibly TRBD1 on 6 matching bases. Germline loops: CDR1 SGHAT, CDR2 FQNNGV. The CDR3 totals 14 residues. V shed 0 bases and J shed 7 bases, with 12 bases lying between them. The CDR3 DNA is TGTGCCAGCAGCTTAGATGTGGGGGCGGGTGGCTACACCTTC. Amino acid sequence: CASSLDVGAGGYTF.

V usage is TRBV11-1 and J usage is TRBJ2-7; TRBD1 aligns across 8 bases. V dropped 6 bases and J dropped 3; count of bases not matched to a gene: 4. The CDR3 loop spans 13 amino acids. CDR1 SGHAT and CDR2 FQDESV come from the germline V gene (reference sequence). The CDR3, as DNA: TGTGCCAGCAGTCTGGACAGGGTCTACGAGCAGTACTTC. Translating it yields CASSLDRVYEQYF.

The chain combines TRBV6-6 with TRBJ2-5; D not certain. This CDR3 has 14 residues. Trimming left V 2 bases short and J 1 base short, with 8 bases between. The germline CDR1 and CDR2 sequences are MNHNY and SVGAGI (reference sequence). CDR3 bases: TGTGCCAGCAGTTACGTTTTGGCCCAAGAGACCCAGTACTTC. Translation gives CASSYVLAQETQYF.

The V and J genes are TRBV30 and TRBJ1-3, with no clear D. Trimming stripped 1 base from V and 4 bases from J, with 2 bases between. The CDR3 loop spans 11 amino acids. Germline-derived CDR1 and CDR2 are GTSNPN and SVGIG (reference sequence). CDR3 residues: CAWSAGNTIYF. CDR3 coding DNA: TGTGCCTGGAGTGCGGGAAACACCATATATTTT.

Here the CDR3 DNA reads TGCGCCAGCAGCCAAGCGGGGGGTTCTGGCCCAGAGACCCAGTACTTC. Its protein product is CASSQAGGSGPETQYF. The chain uses TRBV4-1 and TRBJ2-5; 7 nucleotides match TRBD2. The germline V gene has CDR1 MGHRA and CDR2 YSYEKL. V lost 1 base, J lost 4 bases, and 9 bases stayed unmatched. The CDR3 has 16 amino acids.

V gene TRBV7-8 combines with J gene TRBJ1-6, with 7 bases lining up with TRBD1. V lost 4 bases to trimming and J lost 8 bases; unmatched junction nucleotides: 17. The CDR3 loop spans 18 amino acids. Germline values: CDR1 SGHVS, CDR2 FQNEAQ. This CDR3 is CASSSIASLGQIDSPLHF. The CDR3 DNA reads as TGTGCCAGCAGCTCTATCGCTTCATTGGGACAGATAGATTCACCCCTCCACTTT.